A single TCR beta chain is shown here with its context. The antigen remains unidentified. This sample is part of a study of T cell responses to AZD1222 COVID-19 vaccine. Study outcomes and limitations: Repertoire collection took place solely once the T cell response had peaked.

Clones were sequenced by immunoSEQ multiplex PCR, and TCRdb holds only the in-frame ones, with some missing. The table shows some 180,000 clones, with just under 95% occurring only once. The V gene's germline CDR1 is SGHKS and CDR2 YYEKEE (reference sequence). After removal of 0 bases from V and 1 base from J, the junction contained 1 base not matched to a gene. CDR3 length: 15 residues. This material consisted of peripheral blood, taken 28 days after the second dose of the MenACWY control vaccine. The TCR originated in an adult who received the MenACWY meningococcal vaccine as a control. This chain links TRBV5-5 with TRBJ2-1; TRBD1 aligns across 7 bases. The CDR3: CASSLGQGSYNEQFF. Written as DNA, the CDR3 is TGTGCCAGCAGCTTGGGACAGGGTTCCTACAATGAGCAGTTCTTC.